What follows is one TCR beta chain and its context. Deletions cut 6 bases from V and 3 bases from J, with 23 bases between. The CDR3 is 16 residues long. Per germline, CDR1 GTSNPN and CDR2 SVGIG (reference sequence). This sample was included in a study of siplizumab effects on memory and regulatory T cells. This table comes from immunoSEQ multiplex PCR, and its TCRdb copy is limited to in-frame clones, with some not included. The table lists roughly 100,000 clones, 80% to 95% of them singletons, with 0.9% to 1.4% in the top ten. This clonotype was obtained from a human donor in good health. Sequencing was carried out using CD4+ T cells sorted from blood. The V and J genes are TRBV30 and TRBJ1-1; D remains ambiguous. CDR3 region: CACHYYHPSGDTEAFF. The CDR3 DNA reads as TGTGCCTGTCATTATTATCACCCCTCTGGGGACACTGAAGCTTTCTTT.